This T cell receptor (beta chain) stems from a study of monozygotic twins with inflammatory bowel disease. This CDR3 region has 14 residues. Germline lookup yields CDR1 DFQATT and CDR2 SNEGSKA (reference sequence). For every sample, eight separate reactions were used to make cDNA. Incorporation of UMIs carrying a 6-nucleotide sample barcode was performed by template switching. Reprocessing the 5' RACE reads, TCRdb reports a single entry for every CDR3 protein and omits DNA. The table lists under 350,000 distinct CDR3 sequences. One blood sample of approximately 2.7 ml was taken from each donor. Sample: blood. The receptor was isolated from a human donor with ulcerative colitis or Crohn's disease, or a healthy co-twin of an affected twin (not recorded which). The V gene is TRBV20-1, the J gene TRBJ1-1. This CDR3 reads CSARGRGKATEAFF.